One sample yielded the 3 T cell receptor beta chains listed below, sequenced in a study of CD8 T cells in ankylosing spondylitis. One entry per CDR3 protein, called by TCRdb with MiXCR from the 5' RACE reads. Found here are about 160,000 distinct CDR3 sequences, around 9.6% of them singletons; the top ten hold approximately 15%. Sequenced sample: blood, either unsorted or a sorted T cell fraction (not recorded which). All receptors derive from a female donor with ankylosing spondylitis or in good health (not recorded which).

The V gene is TRBV7-9, the J gene TRBJ2-1, with D possibly being TRBD2 (6 bases). The CDR3 is 14 residues long. Germline values: CDR1 SEHNR, CDR2 FQNEAQ (reference sequence). V was cut by 5 bases and J by 0 bases, with 8 bases left in between. The CDR3 loop is CASSPRGSYNEQFF. The CDR3 nucleotides are TGTGCCAGCAGCCCGCGGGGCTCCTACAATGAGCAGTTCTTC.

The chain has TRBV7-2 and TRBJ1-1; maybe TRBD1 (5 bases). In germline, CDR1 is SGHTA, CDR2 FQGNSA. V was pared by 5 bases and J by 2 bases, with 18 bases between. The CDR3 contains 16 residues. Here the CDR3 reads CASSPGRMGVNTEAFF. CDR3 DNA sequence: TGTGCCAGCAGCCCCGGACGGATGGGGGTAAACACTGAAGCTTTCTTT.

This chain joins TRBV9 and TRBJ2-7, with 7 positions matching TRBD1. With 4 bases clipped from V and 7 bases from J, the junction kept 5 bases outside the gene matches. Germline CDR1 is SGDLS and CDR2 is YYNGEE. This CDR3 is 12 amino acids long. The CDR3 loop reads CASSPLRGEQYF. In DNA, the CDR3 is TGTGCCAGCAGCCCTCTCAGGGGGGAGCAGTACTTC.